Below, 25 T cell receptor beta chains from the same sample are listed, as sequenced in a study of cytomegalovirus exposure and HLA in healthy donors. PCR used 60 Vbeta primers and 13 Jbeta primers. Profiled with immunoSEQ multiplex PCR; TCRdb holds only in-frame clones, not every one. The sample lists 90,000 to 110,000 clones, around 74% occurring once. The sequenced sample consisted of PBMCs. The receptors stem from a man between 35 and 55 years old in good health and CMV-seronegative.

The V gene is TRBV30, the J gene TRBJ2-1; 9 bases agree with TRBD1. CDR1 is GTSNPN and CDR2 is SVGIG in the germline V gene (reference sequence). The CDR3 length is 15 residues. V gave up 1 base and J gave up 7 bases; unmatched junction bases: 8. CDR3 protein: CAWSGGTGNLNEQFF. The CDR3 coding sequence is TGTGCCTGGAGTGGCGGGACAGGGAATTTGAATGAGCAGTTCTTC.

The rearrangement links TRBV2 to TRBJ1-2; 7 nucleotides line up with TRBD1. The CDR3 is 15 residues long. V gave up 6 bases and J gave up 5 bases; unmatched junction bases: 12. Looked up from germline, CDR1 is SNHLY and CDR2 is FYNNEI. CDR3: CASRAGGFGWYGYTF. CDR3 nucleotides: TGTGCCAGCAGAGCAGGGGGATTCGGTTGGTATGGCTACACCTTC.

The J gene is TRBJ2-1, the V gene TRBV5-4; 7 bases map to TRBD1. Germline V gives CDR1 SGHNT, CDR2 YYREEE (reference sequence). CDR3 size: 16 residues. The V gene end was trimmed by 0 bases and the J gene end by 10 bases; junction bases not matched to a gene: 13. The CDR3 coding sequence is TGTGCCAGCAGCTTGGGAAGGGAAGGGGGCCAGCGGGAGCAGTTCTTC. This encodes CASSLGREGGQREQFF.

CDR3 in amino acids: CASSLQSGGPNTQYF. The CDR3 coding sequence is TGCGCCAGCAGCTTGCAGTCGGGAGGGCCGAATACGCAGTATTTT. The J gene is TRBJ2-3, the V gene TRBV5-1; 8 positions match TRBD2. This CDR3 comprises 15 residues. The V and J ends lost 1 base and 7 bases, in that order; junction bases with no gene match: 8. Germline V gives CDR1 SGHRS, CDR2 YFSETQ. The full variable domain, its missing parts supplied by reference TRBV5-1 and TRBJ2-3, is KAGVTQTPRYLIKTRGQQVTLSCSPISGHRSVSWYQQTPGQGLQFLFEYFSETQRNKGNFPGRFSGRQFSNSRSEMNVSTLELGDSALYLCASSLQSGGPNTQYFGPGTRLTVL.

The J gene is TRBJ2-7, the V gene TRBV7-9; 7 bases fit TRBD2. In germline, CDR1 is SEHNR, CDR2 FQNEAQ (reference sequence). The CDR3 totals 14 residues. Trimming removed 4 bases from V and 3 bases from J; junction bases left unmatched: 6. The CDR3, as DNA: TGTGCCAGCAGCTCCCCGGGACTAAACTACGAGCAGTACTTC. Amino acid sequence: CASSSPGLNYEQYF.

This clone appeared a single time. V usage is TRBV5-4 and J usage is TRBJ1-3, with D perhaps TRBD1 (5 bases). Germline V gene sequence: CDR1 SGHNT, CDR2 YYREEE (reference sequence). This CDR3 contains 15 residues. Trimming removed 7 bases at V and 0 bases at J, with 14 bases between. The CDR3 reads CASFSQGSSGNTIYF. The CDR3 DNA reads as TGTGCCAGCTTTTCTCAGGGTTCCTCTGGAAACACCATATATTTT.

The chain uses TRBV19 and TRBJ1-1; 7 nucleotides match TRBD1. Looked up from germline, CDR1 is LNHDA and CDR2 is SQIVND (reference sequence). The CDR3 consists of 14 residues. Trimming removed 4 bases from V and 0 bases from J; junction bases left unmatched: 2. CDR3: CASSTGQVNTEAFF. CDR3 coding DNA: TGTGCCAGTAGTACCGGACAGGTGAACACTGAAGCTTTCTTT.

The chain recombines TRBV2 with TRBJ1-2; TRBD1 matches 11 bases. Looked up from germline, CDR1 is SNHLY and CDR2 is FYNNEI. This CDR3 comprises 15 residues. The trim removed 6 bases at V and 5 bases at J, leaving 8 bases unmatched. The CDR3 here is CASREPGTGGYGYTF. CDR3 sequence (DNA): TGTGCCAGCAGGGAACCCGGGACAGGGGGGTATGGCTACACCTTC.

This clone was recorded only once. The chain is built from TRBV7-9 and TRBJ2-5, with 9 bases matching TRBD2. CDR1 SEHNR and CDR2 FQNEAQ come from the germline V gene (reference sequence). The CDR3 covers 13 residues. The V gene end was trimmed by 8 bases and the J gene end by 7 bases; junction bases not matched to a gene: 8. The CDR3 here is CASSREGIGTQYF. In DNA form, the CDR3 reads TGTGCCAGCTCGCGGGAGGGGATTGGGACCCAGTACTTC.

The V gene is TRBV4-1, the J gene TRBJ2-7; 8 nucleotides align to TRBD1. Germline V gene sequence: CDR1 MGHRA, CDR2 YSYEKL. V lost 4 bases to trimming and J lost 2 bases; unmatched junction nucleotides: 4. The CDR3 has 14 residues. The CDR3 is CASSLSRGPYEQYF. The DNA of the CDR3 is TGCGCCAGCAGCCTATCCAGGGGGCCCTACGAGCAGTACTTC.

V usage is TRBV6-5 and J usage is TRBJ1-3; D ambiguous. V lost 2 bases to trimming and J lost 11 bases, with 7 bases between them. This CDR3 comprises 11 residues. In germline, CDR1 is MNHEY, CDR2 SVGAGI. CDR3 amino acids: CASSYGRSIYF. The CDR3 DNA is TGTGCCAGCAGTTACGGGCGCTCCATATATTTT.

This clone was recorded at least ten times. The chain uses TRBV7-2 and TRBJ2-7; maybe TRBD2 (6 bases). Trimming stripped 1 base from V and 2 bases from J, with 9 bases between. CDR3 length: 14 amino acids. The germline V gene has CDR1 SGHTA and CDR2 FQGNSA. The CDR3 DNA reads TGTGCCAGCAGCTTAGAGGCGGGGCCCTACGAGCAGTACTTC. It specifies CASSLEAGPYEQYF.

The chain couples TRBV4-1 to TRBJ2-5, with TRBD1 matching over 9 bases. CDR1 is MGHRA and CDR2 is YSYEKL in the germline V gene. The junction had 14 bases not matched to a gene; V was cut back by 0 bases and J by 6 bases. The CDR3 is made up of 18 amino acids. The CDR3, as DNA: TGCGCCAGCAGCCAAGATGGGGTTGCAACAGGGGGCGGACAGACCCAGTACTTC. It yields the protein CASSQDGVATGGGQTQYF.

A remark on this clone: Within the sample, other DNA sequences also encode this same CDR3. The rearrangement links TRBV6-5 to TRBJ2-7, with D maybe TRBD2 (5 bases). The CDR3 contains 13 residues. CDR1 and CDR2 (germline): MNHEY, SVGAGI. V was shortened by 0 bases and J by 3 bases, with 6 bases between the two germline ends. The CDR3 is CASSYSAGYEQYF. Here the CDR3 DNA reads TGTGCCAGCAGTTACTCGGCGGGCTACGAGCAGTACTTC.

The chain uses TRBV20-1 and TRBJ1-4, with D unclear. The length of the CDR3 is 11 residues. Trimming removed 6 bases at V and 12 bases at J, with 14 bases between. From germline, CDR1 is DFQATT and CDR2 SNEGSKA (reference sequence). The CDR3, as DNA: TGCAGTGCCCGGCGGGCAGTTCAACTGTTTTTT. Residues: CSARRAVQLFF.

The chain uses TRBV7-9 and TRBJ1-5; possible D gene TRBD1, 5 bases. The CDR3 has 13 amino acids. V shed 2 bases and J shed 6 bases, with 8 bases lying between them. Germline V gene lookup returns CDR1 SEHNR and CDR2 FQNEAQ (reference sequence). For the CDR3, the DNA is TGTGCCAGCAGCTTAAAAGGGGTTCAGCCCCAGCATTTT. This codes for CASSLKGVQPQHF.

The rearrangement links TRBV15 to TRBJ1-2; D not certain. CDR3 length: 13 residues. Between the trimmed V and J ends, which lost 1 base and 4 bases, there was a span of 7 bases. Germline lookup yields CDR1 LNHNV and CDR2 YYDKDF (reference sequence). The CDR3 nucleotides read TGTGCCACCAGCAGAGGGGCAGGCTATGGCTACACCTTC. This gives the protein CATSRGAGYGYTF.

This chain joins TRBV14 and TRBJ2-6, with D tentatively TRBD2 (6 bases). CDR3 length equals 16 residues. V lost 1 base to trimming and J lost 4 bases, with 11 bases between them. Germline CDR1 SGHDN, CDR2 FVKESK. The CDR3 coding sequence is TGTGCCAGCAGCCAAGTTGGAGGAGGGGGGGCCAACGTCCTGACTTTC. This gives the protein CASSQVGGGGANVLTF.

CDR3 nucleotides: TGTGCCAGCAGTCCGAAGACAGGGGCGAGCTCCTACGAGCAGTACTTC. Protein: CASSPKTGASSYEQYF. The rearrangement links TRBV27 to TRBJ2-7; the match to TRBD1 covers 8 bases. Germline CDR1 reads MNHEY; CDR2 reads SMNVEV (reference sequence). The V and J ends lost 5 bases and 0 bases, in that order; junction bases with no gene match: 9. The CDR3 has 16 residues.

The chain is built from TRBV5-1 and TRBJ1-1, with no clear D. This CDR3 has 13 residues. Germline CDR1 and CDR2: SGHRS and YFSETQ. V dropped 4 bases and J dropped 8 bases, with 15 bases sitting between them. The chain's CDR3 is CASSPPAGREAFF. For the CDR3, the DNA is TGCGCCAGCAGCCCACCCGCCGGGAGAGAAGCTTTCTTT.

This chain uses TRBV5-1 with TRBJ1-2; unclear D gene. CDR3 length: 13 amino acids. Germline CDR1 reads SGHRS; CDR2 reads YFSETQ. Trimming removed 7 bases at V and 4 bases at J, with 14 bases between. DNA of the CDR3: TGCGCCAGCGGGGAGAGGATAAGCTATGGCTACACCTTC. The encoded protein is CASGERISYGYTF.

The chain has TRBV5-1 and TRBJ1-2; D may be TRBD1 (6 bases). With 2 bases removed from V and 5 bases from J, the gap between germline ends came to 13 bases. This CDR3 is built from 14 residues. Germline V lookup: CDR1 SGHRS, CDR2 YFSETQ. Written as DNA, the CDR3 is TGCGCCAGCAGCTTTGACAGGCCTTCTTATGGCTACACCTTC. Its translation is CASSFDRPSYGYTF.

The chain uses TRBV19 and TRBJ1-5, with 7 bases that match TRBD1. CDR3 length: 16 amino acids. Germline V gene lookup returns CDR1 LNHDA and CDR2 SQIVND (reference sequence). The V segment lost 5 bases and the J segment 4 bases; nucleotides outside the gene matches: 11. CDR3: CASSSPGAGGNQPQHF. The CDR3, as DNA: TGTGCCAGTAGTTCCCCCGGGGCAGGGGGAAATCAGCCCCAGCATTTT.

The V gene is TRBV11-2, the J gene TRBJ1-5; 10 bases are shared with TRBD1. In germline, CDR1 is SGHAT, CDR2 FQNNGV. With 6 bases clipped from V and 5 bases from J, the junction kept 4 bases outside the gene matches. The CDR3 runs 14 residues. In DNA form, the CDR3 reads TGTGCCAGCAGTCCGACAGGGGGCTATCAGCCCCAGCATTTT. It translates to CASSPTGGYQPQHF.

The chain is built from TRBV7-2 and TRBJ2-7, with TRBD1 identical over 8 bases. Germline CDR1 reads SGHTA; CDR2 reads FQGNSA. The V segment lost 2 bases and the J segment 3 bases; nucleotides outside the gene matches: 6. The CDR3 sequence is 15 residues long. The CDR3 nucleotides are TGTGCCAGCAGCTTAAGGACAGGGCTGGACTACGAGCAGTACTTC. Protein sequence: CASSLRTGLDYEQYF.